This TCR beta chain was observed in a study of regulatory T cells in long-lasting Graves disease. Time point noted: persistent/refractory GD, antithyroid drugs over 5 years with positive TRAb. Construction of the TCR library relied on RNA isolated from PBMCs. V shed 6 bases, J shed 1 base, and the junction held 2 bases outside the gene matches. Looked up from germline, CDR1 is LNHDA and CDR2 is SQIVND (reference sequence). The CDR3 totals 14 residues. Study results and caveats: Patients with persistent disease showed a bias toward TRBV28, TRBJ1-2 and TRBJ2-5.

Arm-PCR with iRepertoire HTBI primers amplified the CDR3 regions for these TCR beta libraries. Using its own MiXCR run on the multiplex PCR reads, TCRdb lists one record per CDR3 protein. The data show fewer than 400,000 distinct CDR3 sequences, with roughly a fifth seen just once and about 29% held by the top ten. Note on this clonotype: Its antigen is not identified.

The receptor was derived from a female donor with Graves disease. The sample was peripheral blood mononuclear cells (PBMCs), taken when the disease was refractory, from a patient treated with antithyroid drugs. The rearrangement links TRBV19 to TRBJ2-2; 7 positions match TRBD1. The DNA for the CDR3 is TGTGCCAGTAGAGACAGGGAGAACACCGGGGAGCTGTTTTTT. It translates to CASRDRENTGELFF.